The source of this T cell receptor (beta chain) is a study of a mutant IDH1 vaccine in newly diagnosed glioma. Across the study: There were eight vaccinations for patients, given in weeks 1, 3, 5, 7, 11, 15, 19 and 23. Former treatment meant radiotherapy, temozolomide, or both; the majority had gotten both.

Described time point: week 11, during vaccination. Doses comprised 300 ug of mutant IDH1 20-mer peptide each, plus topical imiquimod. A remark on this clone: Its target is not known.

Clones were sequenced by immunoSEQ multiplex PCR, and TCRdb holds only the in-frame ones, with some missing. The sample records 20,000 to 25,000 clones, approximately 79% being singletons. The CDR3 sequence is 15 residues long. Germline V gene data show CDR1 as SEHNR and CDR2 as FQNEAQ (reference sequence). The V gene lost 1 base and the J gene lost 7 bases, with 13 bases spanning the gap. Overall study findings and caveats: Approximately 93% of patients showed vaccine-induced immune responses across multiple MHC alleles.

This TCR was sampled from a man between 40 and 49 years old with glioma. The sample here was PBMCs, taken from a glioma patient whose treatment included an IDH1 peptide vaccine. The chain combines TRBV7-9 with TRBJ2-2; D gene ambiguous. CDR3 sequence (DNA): TGTGCCAGCAGCTTAGTCCCCGACCCGTACGGGGAGCTGTTTTTT. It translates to CASSLVPDPYGELFF.